The next 29 T cell receptor beta chains were all read from a single sample in a study of CD8+ T cells in alopecia areata. Treatment defined: oral pan-JAK inhibitor, 5-10 mg twice daily. After isolation, RNA underwent reverse transcription to generate cDNA as the sequencing template. The assay was immunoSEQ multiplex PCR, and TCRdb's table has in-frame clones only and misses some. The sample yields about 120,000 clones, approximately 54% seen once. The starting material was CD8+ T cells sorted from blood, obtained at week 24, from a patient treated with tofacitinib. Receptors were obtained from a human donor with alopecia areata.

V gene TRBV6-1 combines with J gene TRBJ2-1; D assignment may be TRBD1 or TRBD2 (6 bases each). Trimming removed 1 base at V and 6 bases at J, with 10 bases between. The CDR3 sequence is 14 residues long. Germline V lookup: CDR1 MNHNS, CDR2 SASEGT. CDR3 bases: TGTGCCAGCAGTGAAGAAGGGGGGTTCAATGAGCAGTTCTTC. This sequence encodes CASSEEGGFNEQFF.

The CDR3 loop reads CSVEDVIGGQQTQHF. The DNA of the CDR3 is TGCAGCGTTGAAGATGTAATAGGGGGCCAGCAAACCCAGCATTTT. The rearrangement joins TRBV29-1 to TRBJ1-5; TRBD1 matches 7 bases. Germline loops: CDR1 SQVTM, CDR2 ANQGSEA. V dropped 0 bases and J dropped 11; count of bases not matched to a gene: 13. The CDR3 contains 15 residues.

The V gene is TRBV29-1, the J gene TRBJ2-2; TRBD1 is a possible D gene (5 bases). V lost 2 bases, J lost 1 base, and 5 bases lay in between. The CDR3 sequence is 13 residues long. Germline loops: CDR1 SQVTM, CDR2 ANQGSEA. The chain's CDR3 is CSVEQGNTGELFF. The CDR3 nucleotides are TGCAGCGTTGAACAGGGGAACACCGGGGAGCTGTTTTTT.

This chain links TRBV27 with TRBJ2-7; 10 bases match TRBD2. Trimming cost V 5 bases and J 4 bases; bases outside gene matches: 8. Germline V gene sequence: CDR1 MNHEY, CDR2 SMNVEV (reference sequence). This CDR3 has 15 residues. The CDR3 DNA follows: TGTGCCAGCAGTCCAGGACTAGCGGAAAAATACGAGCAGTACTTC. Protein product: CASSPGLAEKYEQYF.

This chain uses TRBV30 with TRBJ1-6, with unresolved D. Germline V CDR1 and CDR2: GTSNPN, SVGIG (reference sequence). The CDR3 is 9 amino acids. The V gene lost 6 bases and the J gene lost 10 bases, with 4 bases spanning the gap. The CDR3 protein is CACGSPLHF. The DNA for the CDR3 is TGTGCCTGCGGATCACCCCTCCACTTT.

The gene calls are TRBV9 and TRBJ2-7; TRBD1 agrees at 7 bases. Germline CDR1 and CDR2: SGDLS and YYNGEE. The trim removed 4 bases at V and 5 bases at J, leaving 12 bases unmatched. The CDR3 spans 15 residues. CDR3 nucleotide sequence: TGTGCCAGCAGCTCCCGGACAGGTAGACTGCACGAGCAGTACTTC. It codes for CASSSRTGRLHEQYF.

The V call is TRBV7-9, the J call TRBJ2-3; 7 bases are shared with TRBD1. V lost 3 bases and J lost 3; bases outside the gene matches: 9. Germline assignment: CDR1 SEHNR and CDR2 FQNEAQ (reference sequence). The CDR3 sequence is 16 residues long. In nucleotides, the CDR3 is TGTGCCAGCAGCTTGTTACAGGGGCTAGATACAGATACGCAGTATTTT. As protein: CASSLLQGLDTDTQYF.

The chain is built from TRBV27 and TRBJ1-6; unclear D gene. Per germline, CDR1 MNHEY and CDR2 SMNVEV (reference sequence). Deletions cut 2 bases from V and 8 bases from J, with 7 bases between. This CDR3 has 13 residues. The CDR3 DNA sequence: TGTGCCAGCAGTTTAGAGGGTTATTCACCCCTCCACTTT. Protein: CASSLEGYSPLHF.

The chain employs TRBV7-9 and TRBJ1-1; D unresolved. The germline CDR1 and CDR2 sequences are SEHNR and FQNEAQ (reference sequence). V lost 4 bases, J lost 5 bases, and 11 bases lay in between. CDR3 length: 13 amino acids. As DNA, the CDR3 is TGTGCCAGCAGCTGGTCCGGAGAGACTGAAGCTTTCTTT. Encoded protein: CASSWSGETEAFF.

This clone was counted only a few times. The chain recombines TRBV5-1 with TRBJ2-1; 7 positions agree with TRBD1. Germline-derived CDR1 and CDR2 are SGHRS and YFSETQ. After removal of 4 bases from V and 4 bases from J, the junction contained 2 bases not matched to a gene. The length of the CDR3 is 13 residues. The CDR3 DNA follows: TGCGCCAGCAGCCCGGGACAGTACAATGAGCAGTTCTTC. Its protein is CASSPGQYNEQFF.

The chain joins TRBV7-4 to TRBJ1-2, with D hard to call. This CDR3 contains 14 residues. V was shortened by 5 bases and J by 8 bases, with 18 bases between the two germline ends. The germline gives CDR1 SGHVT, CDR2 SQSDAQ. CDR3: CASSPGPAGEGYTF. The CDR3 nucleotides read TGTGCCAGCAGCCCGGGCCCGGCAGGCGAAGGCTACACCTTC.

The chain joins TRBV29-1 to TRBJ1-1; no clear D. V lost 4 bases and J lost 6, with 9 bases in between. The CDR3 extends over 11 amino acids. Per the germline V gene, CDR1 is SQVTM and CDR2 is ANQGSEA. The CDR3 nucleotides read TGCAGCGTTGGAGGGATAGCTGAAGCTTTCTTT. Translation: CSVGGIAEAFF. Full variable domain (missing parts from reference TRBV29-1 and TRBJ1-1): SAVISQKPSRDICQRGTSLTIQCQVDSQVTMMFWYRQQPGQSLTLIATANQGSEATYESGFVIDKFPISRPNLTFSTLTVSNMSPEDSSIYLCSVGGIAEAFFGQGTRLTVV.

This clone was seen at least ten times. This chain joins TRBV27 and TRBJ2-3; 7 bases map to TRBD2. The CDR3 extends over 14 amino acids. Germline CDR1 is MNHEY and CDR2 is SMNVEV (reference sequence). The junction had 3 bases not matched to a gene; V was cut back by 3 bases and J by 3 bases. The DNA of the CDR3 is TGTGCCAGCAGTTTGTTCGGGGGGACAGATACGCAGTATTTT. Protein product: CASSLFGGTDTQYF.

J is TRBJ2-7 and V is TRBV13; no firm D call. The germline V gene has CDR1 PRHDT and CDR2 FYEKMQ (reference sequence). V lost 4 bases to trimming and J lost 2 bases, with 9 bases between them. The length of the CDR3 is 13 residues. CDR3 nucleotide sequence: TGTGCCAGCAGCTGGCAAGGAACCTACGAGCAGTACTTC. It yields the protein CASSWQGTYEQYF.

The V call is TRBV5-1, the J call TRBJ2-3, with 8 positions matching TRBD2. The J segment lost 3 bases and the V segment lost 3 bases, leaving 12 bases of the junction unmatched. Germline V CDR1 and CDR2: SGHRS, YFSETQ. The CDR3 spans 17 residues. The CDR3 spells CASSSGKAGEGTDTQYF. The CDR3 DNA is TGCGCCAGCAGCTCGGGAAAAGCGGGGGAAGGAACAGATACGCAGTATTTT.

The gene calls are TRBV6-4 and TRBJ2-6; 7 bases map to TRBD1. This CDR3 spans 14 amino acids. The germline CDR1 and CDR2 sequences are MRHNA and SNTAGT. Trimming at V came to 5 bases and at J to 4 bases, leaving 2 bases not matched to a gene. As DNA, the CDR3 is TGTGCCAGCAGTACAGGGGAAGGGGCCAACGTCCTGACTTTC. Its protein product is CASSTGEGANVLTF.

The genes are TRBV6-5 and TRBJ2-5; 9 bases map to TRBD1. CDR1 is MNHEY, CDR2 SVGAGI, per germline. J was trimmed by 6 bases and V by 6 bases; bases with no gene match: 8. The CDR3 loop spans 14 amino acids. CDR3 in DNA: TGTGCCAGCAGGTCCGGGACAGGGATGCAGACCCAGTACTTC. This translates into CASRSGTGMQTQYF.

This clone showed up just a few times. This chain links TRBV5-4 with TRBJ2-2, with D unclear. The germline gives CDR1 SGHNT, CDR2 YYREEE (reference sequence). V was shortened by 2 bases and J by 2 bases, with 10 bases between the two germline ends. CDR3 length: 15 amino acids. For the CDR3, the DNA is TGTGCCAGCAGCTTTAAGGCAGGAAACACCGGGGAGCTGTTTTTT. Residues: CASSFKAGNTGELFF.

The V call is TRBV30, the J call TRBJ2-7; D possibly matches TRBD1 or TRBD2 (5 bases each). The V gene lost 0 bases and the J gene lost 6 bases, with 9 bases spanning the gap. The V gene's germline CDR1 is GTSNPN and CDR2 SVGIG (reference sequence). The CDR3 runs 12 residues. Written as DNA, the CDR3 is TGTGCCTGGAGTGTGTCCGGGGCCGAGCAGTACTTC. It specifies CAWSVSGAEQYF.

The rearrangement uses TRBV11-2 and TRBJ1-2; the D is unclear. This CDR3 is built from 15 residues. V was pared by 0 bases and J by 2 bases, with 10 bases between. Germline values: CDR1 SGHAT, CDR2 FQNNGV. CDR3 in amino acids: CASSLDVGANYGYTF. CDR3 DNA: TGTGCCAGCAGCTTAGATGTCGGAGCCAACTATGGCTACACCTTC.

The V and J genes are TRBV7-6 and TRBJ2-7, with D maybe TRBD2 (6 bases). Trimming removed 0 bases from V and 6 bases from J, with 12 bases in between. Germline V gives CDR1 SGHVS, CDR2 FNYEAQ. The CDR3 extends over 14 amino acids. In DNA form, the CDR3 reads TGTGCCAGCAGCTTAGCGGAGGGGCCCTGCGAGCAGTACTTC. It encodes CASSLAEGPCEQYF.

This chain joins TRBV7-9 and TRBJ1-3; D possibly corresponds to TRBD1 (5 bases). The CDR3 has 16 amino acids. V lost 5 bases and J lost 0, with 14 bases in between. Per the germline V gene, CDR1 is SEHNR and CDR2 is FQNEAQ (reference sequence). The CDR3 nucleotides read TGTGCCAGCAGCGGATTCTCGGGGGTCTCTGGAAACACCATATATTTT. It encodes CASSGFSGVSGNTIYF.

DNA of the CDR3: TGTGCCAGCAGTGATGAATCCCAAGAGACCCAGTACTTC. Its protein is CASSDESQETQYF. The chain is built from TRBV6-1 and TRBJ2-5; D unresolved. The CDR3 totals 13 residues. Trimming removed 3 bases at V and 1 base at J, with 6 bases between. CDR1 is MNHNS and CDR2 is SASEGT in the germline V gene.

This clone occurred a few times. The rearrangement uses TRBV6-5 and TRBJ2-5, with D perhaps matching TRBD1 (5 bases). Germline CDR1 is MNHEY and CDR2 is SVGAGI. This CDR3 has 14 residues. V gave up 2 bases and J gave up 1 base, with 8 bases separating them. This CDR3 is CASSYADTQETQYF. CDR3 nucleotides: TGTGCCAGCAGTTACGCGGACACCCAAGAGACCCAGTACTTC.

This clone was picked up a small number of times. The rearrangement links TRBV10-3 to TRBJ2-7, with D tentatively TRBD2 (5 bases). Trimming pared 3 bases from V and 0 bases from J, leaving 9 bases between. The CDR3 runs to 14 residues. CDR1 and CDR2 from the germline V gene are ENHRY and SYGVKD. CDR3 sequence: CAISDPGFSYEQYF. CDR3 in DNA: TGTGCCATCAGTGATCCGGGGTTCTCCTACGAGCAGTACTTC.

CDR3 amino acids: CASSSWTSGENTGELFF. The CDR3 DNA sequence: TGTGCCAGCAGCTCGTGGACTAGCGGGGAGAACACCGGGGAGCTGTTTTTT. The chain joins TRBV13 to TRBJ2-2, with 12 positions matching TRBD2. Unmatched junction bases numbered 4, after V lost 4 bases and J lost 1 base. Germline V lookup: CDR1 PRHDT, CDR2 FYEKMQ (reference sequence). This CDR3 has 17 residues.

The V gene is TRBV2, the J gene TRBJ2-7; D not certain. Germline CDR1 is SNHLY and CDR2 is FYNNEI. The CDR3 is 12 residues long. V lost 7 bases, J lost 6 bases, and 13 bases lay in between. CDR3 bases: TGTGCCAGCACCCAAGGGTTACTCGAGCAGTACTTC. It codes for CASTQGLLEQYF.

This chain joins TRBV19 and TRBJ2-7; 8 bases line up with TRBD1. The CDR3 consists of 14 residues. CDR1 is LNHDA, CDR2 SQIVND, per germline (reference sequence). The trim removed 6 bases at V and 6 bases at J, leaving 10 bases unmatched. DNA for the CDR3: TGTGCCAGTAGGCCGGGACAGGTCTTTGGCGAGCAGTACTTC. This codes for CASRPGQVFGEQYF.

This chain joins TRBV13 and TRBJ2-7; no firm D call. V was pared by 0 bases and J by 2 bases, with 5 bases between. The V gene's germline CDR1 is PRHDT and CDR2 FYEKMQ (reference sequence). The CDR3 is 13 residues long. In DNA form, the CDR3 reads TGTGCCAGCAGCTTAGGGCCTGCCTACGAGCAGTACTTC. It specifies CASSLGPAYEQYF.